This entry features one T cell receptor (beta chain) sequence. The clone's antigen remains unknown. Per-nucleotide qualities are absent, and no much larger clonotype sits a single base away. This record belongs to a study of cytotoxic CD8 clonotypes in ibrutinib-treated CLL (dated by TCRdb to the early 2020s). Concerning the study at large: The cohort had 11 relapsed/refractory and approximately 15 treatment-naive patients; roughly 17 were IGHV unmutated. Cryopreserved peripheral blood mononuclear cells were obtained prior to treatment, at the time of response, and at either disease progression or sustained remission. Longitudinal samples were available for 26 of the 86 trial participants. On average, each sample had roughly 260,000 productive templates and tens of thousands of productive rearrangements. Response samples were obtained after a median of about 13 months of treatment, with a range of roughly 6 to 40 months. Responses were partial in some 24 patients and complete in 2; after median approximately 69 months follow-up, around 15 stayed in remission and roughly twelve progressed. Study-wide conclusions, independent of this receptor: Public clonotypes were rare and either shrank or stayed stable during treatment, and the rise in clonality at ibrutinib response reflected expansion of private clonotypes. Lymph node repertoires were not examined, and the timing of sampling was not matched between patients in sustained remission and those whose disease progressed. At ibrutinib response clonality went up, during sustained remission it held steady, and at progression it dropped back toward baseline. Baseline clonality exceeded that of age-matched healthy donors and correlated strongly with circulating CD8+ T-cell counts.

Each clonotype received, on average, 10x coverage in deep resolution sequencing performed on a MiSeq, where the target depth lay between 1 in 1 million and 1 in 200,000 T cells. The immunoSEQ hsTCRB Kit was used to generate the TCR beta libraries. Per the original workflow: Data were analyzed with ImmunoSEQ Data Assistant and ImmunoSEQ Analyzer, with V, D and J genes assigned per IMGT definitions. Clonality, which ranges from 0 to 1, was calculated by subtracting the normalized Shannon entropy of productive rearrangement frequencies from one. Public clonotype analysis was restricted to overrepresented clonotypes comprising at least 0.05% of each patient's repertoire. Around 14 repertoires from age-matched healthy donors, obtained from immuneACCESS, served as clonality controls. Entries here come from immuneACCESS through TCRdb and include only in-frame sequences with V and J called. Some clones fail to appear in such tables; in the studies checked, an unresolved V gene covers under half of the shortfall, and the cause of the remainder is unknown. The V and J calls and clone size come from that table; D and trimming were worked out from the DNA. The sample contains fewer than 25,000 clones, over 70% of them found a single time. The leading ten clones occupy about a quarter of the sample.

V gives up 7 bases and J gives up 4 bases, and the segment between their germline ends measures 10 bases. Per the germline V gene, MDHEN is the CDR1 and SYDVKM is the CDR2. Reading from cysteine to phenylalanine, the CDR3 counts 13 amino acids. Only the CDR3 part of the read is kept: 39 bases, read in frame from the first base. Roughly 2 micrograms of genomic DNA were extracted from cryopreserved PBMCs for TCR beta library preparation. Longitudinal blood samples from CLL patients receiving ibrutinib monotherapy were subjected to high-throughput TCR beta sequencing. Patients were enrolled in a phase 2 open-label single-center ibrutinib monotherapy trial.

This sample comprised PBMCs, obtained before ibrutinib treatment. The origin of this receptor is a human donor with chronic lymphocytic leukemia. In this chain, TRBV28 is recombined with TRBJ1-4; the D gene is unclear. The CDR3 is CASTSGFNEKLFF. The DNA sequence follows: TGTGCCAGCACGTCCGGGTTTAATGAAAAACTGTTTTTT.